The 9 T cell receptor beta chains listed next were all sequenced from one sample in a study of T cell responses to AZD1222 COVID-19 vaccine (dated by TCRdb to the early 2020s). The label giving this sample's time point can be read as: about 28 days (+/-7) after the second vaccine dose. Library creation used the immunoSEQ multiplex PCR assay. This immuneACCESS table, as held by TCRdb, lists in-frame sequences with V and J called but not all clones. Of the missing ones, under half trace to an unresolved V gene in checked studies; the others have no known cause. This sample holds roughly 160,000 clones; 87% were observed only once. Of the sample, around 1% is held by the ten largest clones. The sample consisted of peripheral blood, taken 28 days after the second AZD1222 dose. The origin of the receptors is an adult who received the AZD1222 COVID-19 vaccine.

This clone was found a few times. V usage is TRBV6-5 and J usage is TRBJ1-5; 9 bases are shared with TRBD1. The V gene's germline CDR1 is MNHEY and CDR2 SVGAGI. Trimming cost V 4 bases and J 2 bases; bases outside gene matches: 3. This CDR3 is 15 amino acids long. The CDR3 coding sequence is TGTGCCAGCAGTTCCCGGACAGGGGGCAATCAGCCCCAGCATTTT. Protein: CASSSRTGGNQPQHF.

The genes are TRBV19 and TRBJ2-1; no definite D call. This CDR3 spans 15 amino acids. Germline V gene sequence: CDR1 LNHDA, CDR2 SQIVND (reference sequence). Trimming left V 2 bases short and J 10 bases short, with 18 bases between. The CDR3 spells CASSILNGEAWEQFF. CDR3 DNA sequence: TGTGCCAGTAGTATATTGAACGGAGAGGCGTGGGAGCAGTTCTTC.

This clone was counted between two and nine times. CDR3 residues: CASSLYDRESGNTIYF. The CDR3 DNA reads TGTGCCAGCAGCTTATACGACAGGGAGTCTGGAAACACCATATATTTT. This chain links TRBV7-9 with TRBJ1-3; the match to TRBD1 covers 7 bases. Per germline, CDR1 SEHNR and CDR2 FQNEAQ (reference sequence). The CDR3 length is 16 residues. V was clipped by 2 bases and J by 1 base; unmatched bases: 5. Full variable domain (rest looked up from reference TRBV7-9 and TRBJ1-3): DTGVSQNPRHKITKRGQNVTFRCDPISEHNRLYWYRQTLGQGPEFLTYFQNEAQLEKSRLLSDRFSAERPKGSFSTLEIQRTEQGDSAMYLCASSLYDRESGNTIYFGEGSWLTVV.

J is TRBJ2-7 and V is TRBV6-5; TRBD1 agrees at 8 bases. CDR3 length: 15 residues. The germline gives CDR1 MNHEY, CDR2 SVGAGI. The V gene end was trimmed by 5 bases and the J gene end by 0 bases; junction bases not matched to a gene: 6. The CDR3 DNA sequence: TGTGCCAGCAGTACGCGGACAGGGAGCTCCTACGAGCAGTACTTC. Translation: CASSTRTGSSYEQYF.

This rearrangement joins TRBV30 to TRBJ1-6; D is possibly TRBD1 (5 bases). V was pared by 5 bases and J by 3 bases, with 20 bases between. The CDR3 runs to 17 residues. Germline CDR1 reads GTSNPN; CDR2 reads SVGIG (reference sequence). The CDR3: CAWERGLSAGYNSPLHF. CDR3 coding DNA: TGTGCCTGGGAACGGGGACTATCGGCGGGCTATAATTCACCCCTCCACTTT.

The gene calls are TRBV6-5 and TRBJ1-2, with D maybe TRBD1 (5 bases). CDR3 length equals 13 residues. The germline V and J ends were trimmed by 6 bases and 12 bases, with 20 bases remaining between them. The germline CDR1 and CDR2 sequences are MNHEY and SVGAGI. CDR3 amino acids: CASRLPPAGRHTF. For the CDR3, the DNA is TGTGCCAGCAGACTCCCGCCGGCAGGGAGGCACACCTTC.

Comments on this clone: A read error may produce the germline difference seen at one junction end. This chain joins TRBV6-1 and TRBJ2-3; perhaps TRBD2 as D (5 bases). The V gene's germline CDR1 is MNHNS and CDR2 SASEGT. There are 15 residues in the CDR3. CDR3 residues: CASSESAGSTDMQYF. The CDR3 DNA reads TGTGCCAGCAGTGAATCGGCTGGGAGCACAGATATGCAGTATTTT.

The rearrangement links TRBV6-5 to TRBJ1-1, with 7 bases fitting TRBD1. The junction had 4 bases not matched to a gene; V was cut back by 4 bases and J by 5 bases. This CDR3 is 13 amino acids long. Germline V lookup: CDR1 MNHEY, CDR2 SVGAGI. CDR3 region: CASSFTGETEAFF. Written as DNA, the CDR3 is TGTGCCAGCAGTTTTACAGGGGAAACTGAAGCTTTCTTT.

The DNA of the CDR3 is TGTGCCAGCAGCTTAGATCCAGGGTACCCCTACGAGCAGTACTTC. It translates to CASSLDPGYPYEQYF. This rearrangement joins TRBV11-2 to TRBJ2-7; tentative D call: TRBD1 (5 bases). Germline CDR1 reads SGHAT; CDR2 reads FQNNGV. This CDR3 has 15 residues. With 0 bases removed from V and 2 bases from J, the gap between germline ends came to 11 bases.